Below are 6 T cell receptor beta chains sequenced from a single sample in a study of blood T cells in healthy people across ages. For the second PCR, which ran for about 6 to 12 cycles, a sample-barcoded 5' primer and a J-beta primer mix were used. TCRdb analysed the 5' RACE reads with MiXCR anew, one entry per CDR3 protein. This sample has 550,000 to 750,000 distinct CDR3 sequences, with 21% found just once. Material for sequencing was blood. The source is a man in his 70s in good health.

The V gene is TRBV18, the J gene TRBJ1-1, with D perhaps TRBD1 (6 bases). V lost 5 bases and J 1 base, leaving 14 bases between the germline ends. The CDR3 covers 15 residues. Germline V gene lookup returns CDR1 KGHSH and CDR2 LQKENI. This CDR3 reads CASSLNGGTNTEAFF. Here the CDR3 DNA reads TGTGCCAGCTCATTAAACGGGGGCACGAACACTGAAGCTTTCTTT.

The chain links TRBV5-1 to TRBJ2-5; 16 bases line up with TRBD2. The J call may be wrong; the DNA end is better matched by TRBJ2-1. Germline CDR1 SGHRS, CDR2 YFSETQ. This CDR3 is 20 amino acids long. CDR3 nucleotides: TGCGCCAGCAGCTTGAGGACGCCCGGGACTAGCGGGAGGGCCGGCGATGAGCAGTTCTTC. It translates to CASSLRTPGTSGRAGDEQFF.

The chain joins TRBV18 to TRBJ2-1, with a weak D call TRBD1 (7 bases). This CDR3 spans 15 amino acids. V was pared by 3 bases and J by 4 bases, with 13 bases between. Germline V gives CDR1 KGHSH, CDR2 LQKENI. For the CDR3, the DNA is TGTGCCAGCTCACCCGCAGGGGGGTATTACAATGAGCAGTTCTTC. Translating gives CASSPAGGYYNEQFF.

This clonotype turned up a few times. The genes are TRBV14 and TRBJ1-6; TRBD1 is a possible D gene (5 bases). The CDR3 covers 16 residues. The germline CDR1 and CDR2 sequences are SGHDN and FVKESK. Trimming removed 2 bases at V and 5 bases at J, with 13 bases between. Written as DNA, the CDR3 is TGTGCCAGCAGCCAATTGGGTTCAGGGAATAATTCACCCCTCCACTTT. Translation gives CASSQLGSGNNSPLHF.

The chain employs TRBV5-6 and TRBJ2-7; D is perhaps TRBD2 (5 bases). The germline V and J ends were trimmed by 4 bases and 5 bases, with 13 bases remaining between them. This CDR3 comprises 13 residues. Germline CDR1 and CDR2: SGHDT and YYEEEE. Written as DNA, the CDR3 is TGTGCCAGCAGCCGGGGATCTATAGACGAGCAGTACTTC. This translates into CASSRGSIDEQYF.

Note on this clonotype: This may be a read error: a much more frequent sequence differs by one nucleotide. The V call is TRBV4-3, the J call TRBJ2-1; 8 bases map to TRBD1. The CDR3 sequence is 16 residues long. Germline V gene data show CDR1 as LGHNA and CDR2 as YSLEER. The CDR3 region is CASNQELGTGYNEQFF. For the CDR3, the DNA is TGCGCCAGCAACCAAGAATTAGGGACAGGTTACAATGAGCAGTTCTTC.